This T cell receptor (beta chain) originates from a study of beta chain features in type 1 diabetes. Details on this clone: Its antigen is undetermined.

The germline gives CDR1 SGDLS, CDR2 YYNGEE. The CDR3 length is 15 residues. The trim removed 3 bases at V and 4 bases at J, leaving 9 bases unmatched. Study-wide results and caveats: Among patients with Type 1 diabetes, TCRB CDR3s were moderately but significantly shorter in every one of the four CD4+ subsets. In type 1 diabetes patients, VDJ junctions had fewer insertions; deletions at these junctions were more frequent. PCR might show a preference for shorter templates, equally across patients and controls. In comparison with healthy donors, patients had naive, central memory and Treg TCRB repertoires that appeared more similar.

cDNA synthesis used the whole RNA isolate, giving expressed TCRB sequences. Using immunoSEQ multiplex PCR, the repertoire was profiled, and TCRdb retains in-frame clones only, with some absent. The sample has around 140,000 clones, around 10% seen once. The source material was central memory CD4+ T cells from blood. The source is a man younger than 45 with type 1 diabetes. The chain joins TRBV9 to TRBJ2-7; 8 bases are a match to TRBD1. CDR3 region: CASSAEDRGGYEQYF. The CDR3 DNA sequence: TGTGCCAGCAGCGCCGAAGACAGGGGAGGATACGAGCAGTACTTC.